This T cell receptor beta chain came from a study of Ad26.COV2.S vaccination and SARS-CoV-2 variants. CDR1 and CDR2 (germline): SEHNR, FQNEAQ (reference sequence). This CDR3 contains 15 residues. V lost 0 bases and J 5 bases, leaving 11 bases between the germline ends. Sequencing used immunoSEQ multiplex PCR; TCRdb keeps in-frame clones, though not all of them. This sample carries about 350,000 clones, about 91% of them seen once, and the ten largest clones take 3% to 5%. Sequencing used peripheral blood, obtained after recovery from COVID-19. This chain connects TRBV7-9 to TRBJ1-5; tentatively, D is TRBD1 (6 bases). The source is a human donor who had recovered from COVID-19. The CDR3 spells CASSLAKSGDQPQHF. CDR3 nucleotide sequence: TGTGCCAGCAGCTTAGCGAAGTCAGGGGATCAGCCCCAGCATTTT.